This T cell receptor beta chain was sequenced during a study of control samples from healthy donors and cancer patients. V shed 2 bases and J shed 3 bases, with 13 bases lying between them. Germline CDR1 and CDR2: GTSNPN and SVGIG (reference sequence). The CDR3 is made up of 14 amino acids. This clone has only a few counts. Sequenced by immunoSEQ multiplex PCR; TCRdb stores in-frame clones only, minus some. The data show 90,000 to 100,000 clones, with about 79% seen just once and roughly a tenth held by the top ten. This TCR came from a woman aged 30 to 39 in good health. Source material: blood. This sequence joins TRBV30 and TRBJ1-1, with D possibly being TRBD1 (5 bases). The CDR3 DNA reads TGTGCCTGGAGTCGGGGGTCCTTTGACACTGAAGCTTTCTTT. This sequence encodes CAWSRGSFDTEAFF.